This T cell receptor (beta chain) appears in the sequencing data of a study of CXCR3-negative and CXCR3-positive naive CD8 T cells (dated by TCRdb to between 2018 and 2021). As for the study more broadly: In total, roughly 150 million TRB reads were obtained, or roughly 1.5 +/- 0.3 million reads per library. Diversity and physicochemical repertoire analyses were performed on around 10 donors pooled from two independent experiments. The TRBV-TRBJ cluster analysis covered naive subsets from about 5 donors and memory cells from 3 donors. Findings and caveats that apply to the study as a whole: CXCR3 expression partially decreased after cryopreservation, so most assays used freshly isolated PBMCs. Repertoire diversity was comparably high in both naive subsets but much lower in memory CD8+ T cells. Because surface CD5, which is linked to self-reactivity in mice, was comparable between the naive subsets, TCR interaction strength was also inferred from TRB CDR3 physicochemical properties. TRBV-TRBJ usage was similar between naive CXCR3-negative and CXCR3-positive cells from the same donor, while memory cells showed distinct patterns. TRB CDR3s from CXCR3-positive naive cells showed higher hydrophobicity (lower Kidera factor 4), lower energy, and higher strength and volume indices than CXCR3-negative naive cells.

For every CD8+ T cell subset, 300,000 cells were flow-sorted straight into RLT lysis buffer, and each subset was sorted in triplicate. To exclude memory contaminants, naive CD8+ T cells were stringently defined as CD45RO-CCR7+CD27+CD95-. Standard density gradient centrifugation was used to isolate peripheral blood mononuclear cells from buffy coats. Naive CXCR3-negative and CXCR3-positive CD8+ T cells were flow-sorted using a FACSAria III. Total RNA was extracted from sorted cells using an RNeasy Mini Kit. Regarding this clonotype: Its antigen is unknown.

Sequencer: NextSeq 550. The Human TCR Profiling Kit (MiLaboratory) was used to make UMI-labeled 5' RACE TRB cDNA libraries. The full amount of extracted RNA was used for cDNA synthesis, and the full amount of resulting cDNA was used for PCR amplification. Libraries were prepared in parallel using an identical number of PCR cycles. The source study handled its data this way. About 49,000 +/- 11,000 unique UMI-labeled TRB cDNA molecules per library were extracted with MIGEC and MiXCR, with at least two reads per UMI required. An average of around 40,000 +/- 10,000 functional in-frame TRB CDR3 nucleotide clonotypes without stop codons was found per library. Diversity metrics, including normalized Shannon-Wiener and Chao1, were computed in VDJtools after downsampling to 5000 UMI-labeled TRB molecules per sample. VDJtools computed clonotype-size-weighted physicochemical properties of the central five CDR3 residues: interaction energy, strength, volume and Kidera factor 4. After the reads were reprocessed by TCRdb, one entry was made per CDR3 protein sequence, with no DNA. The V and J calls follow TCRdb's processing rather than the paper's. The sample's records list around 150,000 distinct CDR3 sequences. The ten largest account for about 0.37% of the sample.

This TCR came from a human donor in good health. Some clones in this sample may be carry-over from other donors' samples. Sequenced input: naive CXCR3+ CD8+ T cells from blood. In light of the paper, this sample's cell subset or site label describes: CD45RO-CCR7+CD27+CD95- naive CD8+ T cells expressing CXCR3 (TNR3+).

The CDR3 sequence is CASSLGLGTSGLWGYGSNEQFF. The V and J genes are TRBV13 and TRBJ2-1; TCRdb designates TRBD2, a call that cannot be tested without DNA. Reading the germline V gene (reference sequence) gives CDR1 PRHDT and CDR2 FYEKMQ. The CDR3 runs 22 residues from the cysteine to the phenylalanine. No DNA sequence is on record.